This note documents a single TCR beta chain sequence. The specificity of this receptor is unknown. From each donor, an approximately 2.3 ml peripheral blood sample was drawn into PAXgene tubes and stored at -80 degrees C. Without any T cell sorting, total RNA was extracted from whole blood using the PAXgene blood miRNA kit on an automated QIAcube. Peripheral blood from monozygotic twin pairs concordant or discordant for inflammatory bowel disease was subjected to deep TCRalpha and TCRbeta repertoire profiling with unique molecular barcoding. Smoking habits were recorded for all twin pairs, and individuals were classified as current, former or never smokers. Receptors were amplified or captured by 5' RACE. Preparation of each TCR library used approximately 4,000 ng of total RNA. For each sample, cDNA was synthesized in eight separate reactions using SMARTScribe reverse transcriptase. During cDNA synthesis, template switching introduced unique molecular identifiers that contained a 6-nucleotide sample barcode. Amplification of TCRalpha and TCRbeta cDNA involved two nested PCRs of around 16 and 10 cycles, and each PCR was followed by bead purification. Before amplification, the cDNA was both treated with uracil DNA-glycosylase and purified with the QIAquick PCR purification kit. The second PCR added Illumina TruSeq-compatible adapters along with sample-specific barcodes. Library quality and concentration were checked on TapeStation and Qubit, and libraries were pooled at roughly 5 ng each. The pooled libraries were sequenced with 2 x 100 bp reads and custom sequencing primers on an Illumina HiSeq2500 single-index Rapid Run. Per the source publication's procedure: MiGEC version 1.2.6 was used for UMI-based consensus assembly, which corrected PCR and sequencing errors. MiXCR version 2.1.1 handled V(D)J alignment, clonotype assembly and CDR3 extraction. Normalisation of gene usage, clonotype sharing and MAIT/NKT TCR abundance was achieved by analysing the top 1000, 10 000 and 20 000 clonotypes per sample. Diversity was computed as the inverse Simpson index with the vegan R package after downsampling to 27 000 UMIs. Paired Mann-Whitney U tests on discordant twin pairs were used, with Benjamini-Hochberg multiple-testing correction. After TCRdb reprocessed the reads, each CDR3 protein sequence was kept as one row, without DNA. The V and J calls, along with clone size, are taken from TCRdb and not from the paper's own processing. The sample has under 200,000 distinct CDR3 sequences on record. The top ten constitute 2.4% of the sample.

This sample was taken from a study of monozygotic twins with inflammatory bowel disease (dated by TCRdb to between 2017 and 2020). In the study overall: The complete study included around 30 monozygotic twin pairs: 19 IBD-discordant Danish pairs and nine German pairs, of which four were IBD-concordant and five were IBD-discordant. The search for disease-associated traits relied mainly on comparing IBD patients with their genetically identical healthy co-twins within discordant pairs. Each individual had, on average, about 151 000 unique TCRalpha sequences and 181 000 unique TCRbeta sequences available for analysis.

The CDR3 has 14 amino acids, counting the end cysteine and phenylalanine. The DNA is unrecorded. In the germline V gene, CDR1 corresponds to SGHRS and CDR2 to YFSETQ. General conclusions and limits of the study: A decrease in TCRbeta repertoire diversity, as measured by inverse Simpson index, was observed in IBD patients compared with their healthy co-twins. Because patients were on differing immunosuppressive treatments, the repertoires may have picked up extra background noise and inter-individual variability. The results gave no support for a single strong signal or clonotype linked to IBD. The analysis was unable to tell different T cell subtypes apart. Repertoire similarity did not differ between concordant and discordant twins, which could be due to limited statistical power. Fewer clonotypes were shared with other individuals by IBD patients than by healthy twins, most markedly in patients showing signs of disease activity.

The clonotype was recovered from a human donor with ulcerative colitis or Crohn's disease, or a healthy co-twin of an affected twin (not recorded which). Sequencing was carried out using blood. Recombination connected TRBV5-1 to TRBJ1-1; the D call from TCRdb, TRBD1, cannot be confirmed without DNA. The CDR3 in this case is CASSTDSQNTEAFF.